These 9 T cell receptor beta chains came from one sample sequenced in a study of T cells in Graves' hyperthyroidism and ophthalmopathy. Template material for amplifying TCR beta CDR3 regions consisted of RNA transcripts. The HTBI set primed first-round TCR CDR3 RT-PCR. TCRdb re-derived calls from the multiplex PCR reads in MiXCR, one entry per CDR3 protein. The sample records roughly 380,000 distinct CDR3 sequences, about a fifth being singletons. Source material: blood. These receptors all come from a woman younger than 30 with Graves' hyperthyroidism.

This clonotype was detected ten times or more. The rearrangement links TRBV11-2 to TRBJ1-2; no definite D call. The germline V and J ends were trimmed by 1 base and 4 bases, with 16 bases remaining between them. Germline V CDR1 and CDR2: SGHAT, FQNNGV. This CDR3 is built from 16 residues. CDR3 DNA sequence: TGTGCCAGCAGCTTAGGTCTCGGCAGCGACTCCTATGGCTACACCTTC. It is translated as CASSLGLGSDSYGYTF.

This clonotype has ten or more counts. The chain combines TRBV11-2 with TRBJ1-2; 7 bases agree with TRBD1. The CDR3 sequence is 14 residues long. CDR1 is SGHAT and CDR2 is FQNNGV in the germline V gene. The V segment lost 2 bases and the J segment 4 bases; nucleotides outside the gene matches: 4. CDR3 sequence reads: CASSLTGEGYGYTF. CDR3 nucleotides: TGTGCCAGCAGCTTAACAGGGGAGGGCTATGGCTACACCTTC. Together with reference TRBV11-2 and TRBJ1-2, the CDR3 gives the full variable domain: EAGVAQSPRYKIIEKRQSVAFWCNPISGHATLYWYQQILGQGPKLLIQFQNNGVVDDSQLPKDRFSAERLKGVDSTLKIQPAKLEDSAVYLCASSLTGEGYGYTFGSGTRLTVV.

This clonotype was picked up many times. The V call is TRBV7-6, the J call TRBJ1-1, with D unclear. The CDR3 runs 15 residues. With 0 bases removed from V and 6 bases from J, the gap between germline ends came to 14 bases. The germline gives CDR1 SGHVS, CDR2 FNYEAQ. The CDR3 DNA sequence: TGTGCCAGCAGCTTAGCTTTCCGCGGAGTCGCTGAAGCTTTCTTT. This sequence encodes CASSLAFRGVAEAFF. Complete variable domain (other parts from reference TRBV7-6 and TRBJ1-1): GAGVSQSPRYKVTKRGQDVALRCDPISGHVSLYWYRQALGQGPEFLTYFNYEAQQDKSGLPNDRFSAERPEGSISTLTIQRTEQRDSAMYRCASSLAFRGVAEAFFGQGTRLTVV.

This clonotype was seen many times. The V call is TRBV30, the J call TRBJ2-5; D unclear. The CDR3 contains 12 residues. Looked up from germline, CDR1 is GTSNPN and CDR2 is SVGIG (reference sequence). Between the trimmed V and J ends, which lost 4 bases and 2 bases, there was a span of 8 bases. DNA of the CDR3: TGTGCCTGGACCCACACGCAAGAGACCCAGTACTTC. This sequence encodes CAWTHTQETQYF.

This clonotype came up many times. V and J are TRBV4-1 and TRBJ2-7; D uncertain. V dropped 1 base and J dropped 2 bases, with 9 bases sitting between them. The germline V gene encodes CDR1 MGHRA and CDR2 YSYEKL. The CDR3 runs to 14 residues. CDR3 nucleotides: TGCGCCAGCAGCCAAGGGGCCGGAGCCTACGAGCAGTACTTC. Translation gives CASSQGAGAYEQYF.

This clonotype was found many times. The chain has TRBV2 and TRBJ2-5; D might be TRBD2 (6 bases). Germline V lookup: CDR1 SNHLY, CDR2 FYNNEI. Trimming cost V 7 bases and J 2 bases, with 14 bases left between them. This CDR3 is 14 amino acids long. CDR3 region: CASNSLAPQETQYF. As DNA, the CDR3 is TGTGCCAGCAATTCCCTAGCGCCACAAGAGACCCAGTACTTC.

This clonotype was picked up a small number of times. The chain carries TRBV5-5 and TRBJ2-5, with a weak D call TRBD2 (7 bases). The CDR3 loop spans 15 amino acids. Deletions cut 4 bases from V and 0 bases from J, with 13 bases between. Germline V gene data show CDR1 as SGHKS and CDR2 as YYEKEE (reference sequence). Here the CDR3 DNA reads TGTGCCAGCAGCGGGGGGGGGCGAAACCAAGAGACCCAGTACTTC. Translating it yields CASSGGGRNQETQYF.

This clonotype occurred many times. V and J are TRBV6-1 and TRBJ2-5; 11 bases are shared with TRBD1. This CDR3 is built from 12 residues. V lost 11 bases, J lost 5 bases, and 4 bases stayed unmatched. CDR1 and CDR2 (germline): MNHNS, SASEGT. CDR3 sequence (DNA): TGTGCCGGACAGGGGGCGGAGGAGACCCAGTACTTC. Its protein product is CAGQGAEETQYF.

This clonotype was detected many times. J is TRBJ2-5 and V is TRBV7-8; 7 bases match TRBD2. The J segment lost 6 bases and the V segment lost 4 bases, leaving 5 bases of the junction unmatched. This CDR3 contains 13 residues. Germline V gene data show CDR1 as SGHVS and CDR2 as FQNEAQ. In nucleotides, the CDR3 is TGTGCCAGCAGCTCCGGGGGGAGAAAGACCCAGTACTTC. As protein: CASSSGGRKTQYF.